The clone carrying this TCR beta chain was seen repeatedly, ten times or more. Its antigen remains unidentified. The CDR3 spans 16 residues. Per germline, CDR1 LNHDA and CDR2 SQIVND (reference sequence). Trimming took off 4 bases at V and 5 bases at J, with 20 bases between the two ends. This specimen belongs to a study of T cell repertoires in cytomegalovirus infection. In the study overall: CMV infection and matching HLA type were both indicated by public TCR beta signatures.

General study findings and limits: Dominating the ex vivo response were TCR beta clonotypes that were CMV-specific and HLA-C-restricted. Identification of carriers of CMV plus the relevant HLA was performed using cumulative public TCR beta family frequency.

Each CDR3 protein is one row after TCRdb ran MiXCR on the reads. This table has around 440,000 distinct CDR3 sequences, roughly 12% appearing once. The material sequenced was PBMCs. The gene calls are TRBV19 and TRBJ2-5; weak D call: TRBD2 (6 bases). The receptor was isolated from a human donor in good health (CMV status not recorded). Some clones in this sample may be carry-over from other donors' samples. The CDR3 spells CASSTGPGLGMETQYF. The CDR3 nucleotides are TGTGCCAGTAGTACCGGACCGGGACTTGGGATGGAGACCCAGTACTTC.